Only a few counts were recorded for the clone carrying this T cell receptor beta chain. Sequencing used immunoSEQ multiplex PCR; TCRdb keeps in-frame clones, though not all of them. This sample has 150,000 or so clones; roughly 81% occur once, and the top ten carry roughly 9%. The sample comes from a study of blood T cell repertoires in COVID-19. The CDR3 length is 17 residues. Between the trimmed V and J ends, which lost 0 bases and 2 bases, there was a span of 17 bases. Germline CDR1 LGHNA, CDR2 YSLEER. V gene TRBV4-3 combines with J gene TRBJ2-7; no definite D call. Sequenced material: peripheral blood. This clonotype was obtained from a woman aged 45-60 years with active or convalescent COVID-19. The CDR3 protein is CASSQEVASWAAYEQYF. Written as DNA, the CDR3 is TGCGCCAGCAGCCAAGAGGTGGCGTCGTGGGCAGCCTACGAGCAGTACTTC.